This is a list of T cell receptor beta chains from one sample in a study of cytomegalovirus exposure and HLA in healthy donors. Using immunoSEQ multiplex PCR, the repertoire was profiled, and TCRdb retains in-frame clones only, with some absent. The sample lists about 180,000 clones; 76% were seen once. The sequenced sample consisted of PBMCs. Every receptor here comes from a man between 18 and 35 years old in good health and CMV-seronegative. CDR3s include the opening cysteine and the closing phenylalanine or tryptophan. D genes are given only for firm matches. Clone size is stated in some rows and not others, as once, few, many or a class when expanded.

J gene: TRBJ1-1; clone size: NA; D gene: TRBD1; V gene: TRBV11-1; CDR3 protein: CASSFDRGMNTEAFF; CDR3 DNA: TGTGCCAGCAGCTTCGACAGGGGCATGAACACTGAAGCTTTCTTT
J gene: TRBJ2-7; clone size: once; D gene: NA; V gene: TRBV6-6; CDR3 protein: CASSYSGGSYEQYF; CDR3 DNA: TGTGCCAGCAGTTACTCAGGCGGGTCCTACGAGCAGTACTTC
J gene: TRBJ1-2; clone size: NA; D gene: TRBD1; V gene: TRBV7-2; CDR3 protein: CASSFGDRGLGYGYTF; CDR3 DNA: TGTGCCAGCAGCTTTGGGGACAGGGGGCTGGGCTATGGCTACACCTTC
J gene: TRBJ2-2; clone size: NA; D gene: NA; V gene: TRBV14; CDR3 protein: CASSQDRAGELFF; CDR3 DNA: TGTGCCAGCAGCCAAGACCGTGCCGGGGAGCTGTTTTTT
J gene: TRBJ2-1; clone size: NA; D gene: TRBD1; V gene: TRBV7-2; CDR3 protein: CASSSRQGFPANEQFF; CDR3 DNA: TGTGCCAGCAGCTCCCGACAGGGGTTCCCTGCCAATGAGCAGTTCTTC
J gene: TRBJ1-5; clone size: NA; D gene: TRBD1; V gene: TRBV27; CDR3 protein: CASREDRGGNQPQHF; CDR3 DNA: TGTGCCAGCAGGGAAGACAGGGGTGGCAATCAGCCCCAGCATTTT
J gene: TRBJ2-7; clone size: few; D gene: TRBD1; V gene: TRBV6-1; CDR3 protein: CASSVIQGAGYEQYF; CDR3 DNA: TGTGCCAGCAGTGTGATACAGGGGGCTGGGTACGAGCAGTACTTC
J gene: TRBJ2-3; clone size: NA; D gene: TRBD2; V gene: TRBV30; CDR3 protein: CAWSGGRLARTDTQYF; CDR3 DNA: TGTGCCTGGAGTGGTGGGAGACTAGCGAGAACAGATACGCAGTATTTT
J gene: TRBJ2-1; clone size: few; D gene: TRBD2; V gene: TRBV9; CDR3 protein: CASSPGGAGGNEQFF; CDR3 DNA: TGTGCCAGCAGCCCCGGGGGGGCGGGGGGCAATGAGCAGTTCTTC
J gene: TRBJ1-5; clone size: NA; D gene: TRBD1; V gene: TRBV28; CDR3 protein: CASSFRTGGGQPQHF; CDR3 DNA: TGTGCCAGCAGTTTTCGGACAGGGGGAGGTCAGCCCCAGCATTTT
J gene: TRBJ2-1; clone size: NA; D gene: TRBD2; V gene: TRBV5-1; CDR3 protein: CASSFRPTSDYEQFF; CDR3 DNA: TGCGCCAGCAGCTTTCGACCGACTAGCGATTATGAGCAGTTCTTC
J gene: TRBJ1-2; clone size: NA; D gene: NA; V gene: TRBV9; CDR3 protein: CASSVGGGRYGYTF; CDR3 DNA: TGTGCCAGCAGCGTAGGCGGGGGGCGGTATGGCTACACCTTC
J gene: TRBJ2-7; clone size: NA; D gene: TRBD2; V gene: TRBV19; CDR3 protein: CASSAGTSGRGEQYF; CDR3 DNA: TGTGCCAGTAGCGCCGGGACTAGCGGACGTGGGGAGCAGTACTTC
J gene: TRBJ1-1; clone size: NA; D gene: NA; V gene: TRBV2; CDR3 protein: CASSEGRGTEAFF; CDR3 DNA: TGTGCCAGCAGTGAAGGGAGGGGCACTGAAGCTTTCTTT
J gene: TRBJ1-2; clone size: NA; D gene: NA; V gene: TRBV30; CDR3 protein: CAWSVLEGGIGYTF; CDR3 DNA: TGTGCCTGGAGTGTTTTAGAAGGGGGAATTGGCTACACCTTC
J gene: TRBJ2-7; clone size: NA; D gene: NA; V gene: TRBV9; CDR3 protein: CASSVAAGGKDEQYF; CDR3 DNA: TGTGCCAGCAGCGTAGCCGCCGGCGGGAAGGACGAGCAGTACTTC
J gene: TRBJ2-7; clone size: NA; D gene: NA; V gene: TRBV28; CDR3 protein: CASSFGGVYSYEQYF; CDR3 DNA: TGTGCCAGCAGTTTCGGAGGGGTGTACTCCTACGAGCAGTACTTC
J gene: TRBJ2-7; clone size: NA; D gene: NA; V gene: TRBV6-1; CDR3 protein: CASKGRGTNEQYF; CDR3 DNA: TGTGCCAGCAAAGGCAGGGGTACGAACGAGCAGTACTTC
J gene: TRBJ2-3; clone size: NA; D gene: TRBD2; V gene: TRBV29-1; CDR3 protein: CSARTRNLDTQYF; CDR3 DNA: TGCAGCGCCCGGACTAGAAACCTTGATACGCAGTATTTT
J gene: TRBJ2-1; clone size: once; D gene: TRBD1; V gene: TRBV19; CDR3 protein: CASSIPGQSSYNEQFF; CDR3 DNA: TGTGCCAGTAGTATCCCGGGACAGAGCTCCTACAATGAGCAGTTCTTC
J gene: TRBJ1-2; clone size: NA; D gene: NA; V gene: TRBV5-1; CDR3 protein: CASSPDSNNYGYTF; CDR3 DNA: TGCGCCAGCAGCCCGGACAGTAATAACTATGGCTACACCTTC
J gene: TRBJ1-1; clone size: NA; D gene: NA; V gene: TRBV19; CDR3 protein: CASSSAAGMKLNTEAFF; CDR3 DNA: TGTGCCAGTAGTTCCGCGGCCGGGATGAAACTGAACACTGAAGCTTTCTTT
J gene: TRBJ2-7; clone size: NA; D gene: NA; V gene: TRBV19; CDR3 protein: CASSEAYFYEQYF; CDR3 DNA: TGTGCCAGTAGTGAGGCCTATTTCTACGAGCAGTACTTC
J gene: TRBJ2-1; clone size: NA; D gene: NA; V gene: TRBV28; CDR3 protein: CASSFEAIPSSYNEQFF; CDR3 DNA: TGTGCCAGCAGTTTTGAGGCAATTCCTAGCTCCTACAATGAGCAGTTCTTC
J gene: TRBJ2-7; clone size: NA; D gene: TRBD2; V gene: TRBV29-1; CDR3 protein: CSVQGVSSGGGPYEQYF; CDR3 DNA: TGCAGCGTCCAGGGGGTTTCTAGCGGGGGAGGGCCCTACGAGCAGTACTTC
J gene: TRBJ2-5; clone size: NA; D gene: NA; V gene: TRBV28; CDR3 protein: CASIPSRQNKETQYF; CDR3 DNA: TGTGCCAGCATTCCTTCAAGACAGAATAAAGAGACCCAGTACTTC
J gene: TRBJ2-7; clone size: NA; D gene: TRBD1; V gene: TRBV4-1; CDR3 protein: CASGDSLSYEQYF; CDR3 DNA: TGCGCCAGCGGGGACAGTCTTAGCTACGAGCAGTACTTC
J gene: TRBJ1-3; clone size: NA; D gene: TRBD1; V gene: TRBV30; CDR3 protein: CAWNRGRGGNTIYF; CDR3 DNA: TGTGCCTGGAACAGGGGAAGAGGTGGAAACACCATATATTTT
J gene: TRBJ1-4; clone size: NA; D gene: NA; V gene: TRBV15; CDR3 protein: CATSSFPLRVQPDEKLFF; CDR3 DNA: TGTGCCACCAGCAGTTTCCCGCTGCGTGTCCAACCGGATGAAAAACTGTTTTTT
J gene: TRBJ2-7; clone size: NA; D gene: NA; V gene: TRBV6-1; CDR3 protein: CASSEPTVLLF; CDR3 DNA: TGTGCCAGCAGTGAGCCGACAGTGCTCCTCTTC
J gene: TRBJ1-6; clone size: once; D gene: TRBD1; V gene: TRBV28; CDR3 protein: CASTGQGAHNSPLHF; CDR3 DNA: TGTGCCAGTACGGGACAGGGGGCGCATAATTCACCCCTCCACTTT
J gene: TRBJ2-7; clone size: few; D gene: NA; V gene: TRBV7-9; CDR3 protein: CASGGYEQYF; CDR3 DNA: TGTGCCAGCGGGGGGTACGAGCAGTACTTC
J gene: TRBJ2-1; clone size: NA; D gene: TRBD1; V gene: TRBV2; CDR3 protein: CASRGQGVSEQFF; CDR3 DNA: TGTGCCAGCAGGGGACAGGGGGTCAGTGAGCAGTTCTTC
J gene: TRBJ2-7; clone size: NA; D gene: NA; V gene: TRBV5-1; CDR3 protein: CASSLAGVGAYEQYF; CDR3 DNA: TGCGCCAGCAGCTTGGCAGGGGTAGGTGCCTACGAGCAGTACTTC
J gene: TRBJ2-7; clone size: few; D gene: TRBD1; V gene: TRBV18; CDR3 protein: CASSQTGVSSYEQYF; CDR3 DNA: TGTGCCAGCTCACAAACAGGGGTTTCCTCCTACGAGCAGTACTTC
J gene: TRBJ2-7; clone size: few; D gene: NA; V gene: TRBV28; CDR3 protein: CASSSLGLKNEQYF; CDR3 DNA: TGTGCCAGCAGTTCGCTGGGACTGAAAAACGAGCAGTACTTC
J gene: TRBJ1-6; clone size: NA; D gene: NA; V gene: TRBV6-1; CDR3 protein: CASVLTGTNSPLHF; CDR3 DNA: TGTGCCAGCGTCCTGACAGGAACAAATTCACCCCTCCACTTT
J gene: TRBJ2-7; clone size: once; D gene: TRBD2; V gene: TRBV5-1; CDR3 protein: CASSLREGSYEQYF; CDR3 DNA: TGCGCCAGCAGCTTGAGGGAGGGGTCCTACGAGCAGTACTTC
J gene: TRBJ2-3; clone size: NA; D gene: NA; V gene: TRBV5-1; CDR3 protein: CASSLAGGIFTDTQYF; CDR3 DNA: TGCGCCAGCAGCTTGGCGGGGGGCATTTTCACAGATACGCAGTATTTT
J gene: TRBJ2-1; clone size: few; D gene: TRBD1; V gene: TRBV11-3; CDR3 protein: CASSSGQGNEQFF; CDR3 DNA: TGTGCCAGCAGCTCCGGACAGGGCAATGAGCAGTTCTTC
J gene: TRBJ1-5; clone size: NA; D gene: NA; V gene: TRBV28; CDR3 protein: CASSSPGQGSNQPQHF; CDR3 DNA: TGTGCCAGCAGTTCCCCTGGGCAGGGTAGCAATCAGCCCCAGCATTTT
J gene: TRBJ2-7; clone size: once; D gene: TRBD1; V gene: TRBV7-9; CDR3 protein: CASRRDRAPYEQYF; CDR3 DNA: TGTGCCAGCAGGAGAGACAGGGCCCCCTACGAGCAGTACTTC
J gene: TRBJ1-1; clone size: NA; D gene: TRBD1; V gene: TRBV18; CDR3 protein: CASSPQGGTEAFF; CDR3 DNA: TGTGCCAGCTCACCTCAGGGGGGCACTGAAGCTTTCTTT
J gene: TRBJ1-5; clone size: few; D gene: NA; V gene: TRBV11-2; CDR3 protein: CASSLEGGFDQPQHF; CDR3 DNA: TGTGCCAGCAGCTTAGAGGGGGGATTTGATCAGCCCCAGCATTTT
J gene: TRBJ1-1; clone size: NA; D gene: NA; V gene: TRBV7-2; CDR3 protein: CASSLVSGTEAFF; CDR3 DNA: TGTGCCAGCAGCTTAGTAAGCGGGACCGAAGCTTTCTTT
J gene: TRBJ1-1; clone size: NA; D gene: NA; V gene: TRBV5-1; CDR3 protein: CASSSLPLLNTEAFF; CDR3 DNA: TGCGCCAGCAGCTCCCTTCCCCTTCTGAACACTGAAGCTTTCTTT
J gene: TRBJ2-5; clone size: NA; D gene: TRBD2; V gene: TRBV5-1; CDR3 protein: CASSSAGGMGETQYF; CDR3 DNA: TGCGCCAGCAGCTCAGCCGGGGGGATGGGGGAGACCCAGTACTTC
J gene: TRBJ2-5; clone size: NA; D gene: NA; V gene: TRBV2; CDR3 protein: CASSEQKETQYF; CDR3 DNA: TGTGCCAGCAGTGAACAGAAAGAGACCCAGTACTTC
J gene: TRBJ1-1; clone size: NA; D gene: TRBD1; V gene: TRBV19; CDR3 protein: CASSGHRGGTEAFF; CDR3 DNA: TGTGCCAGTAGTGGACACAGGGGCGGCACTGAAGCTTTCTTT
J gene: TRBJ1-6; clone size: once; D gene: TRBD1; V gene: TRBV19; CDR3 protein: CASSIQPGLDRGRNSPLHF; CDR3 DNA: TGTGCCAGTAGTATACAGCCGGGATTAGACAGGGGTAGGAATTCACCCCTCCACTTT
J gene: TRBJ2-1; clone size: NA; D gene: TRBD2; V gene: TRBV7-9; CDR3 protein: CASSLLAGGYEQFF; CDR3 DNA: TGTGCCAGCAGCCTTCTAGCGGGGGGTTATGAGCAGTTCTTC